This TCR beta chain was observed in a study of blood T cell repertoires in COVID-19. V was pared by 4 bases and J by 8 bases, with 7 bases of the junction left unmatched. The CDR3 runs to 13 residues. Germline lookup yields CDR1 SGHRS and CDR2 YFSETQ. In the study's own analysis: Amplification of reference gene primers was used by the study to estimate nucleated cell counts. The method was immunoSEQ multiplex PCR; TCRdb's version includes in-frame clones alone and lacks a portion of them. Clonal size and the V and J genes are those of that table, whereas D and trimming came from the DNA. The table shows over 60,000 clones, with about 84% occurring only once.

The sample comprised peripheral blood. The sequence was collected from a man aged 45-65 years with COVID-19, enrolled during active disease. The chain couples TRBV5-1 to TRBJ2-3, with 7 bases fitting TRBD1. Here the CDR3 DNA reads TGCGCCAGCAGCCCCCAGGGGGACAGTACGCAGTATTTT. It is translated as CASSPQGDSTQYF. Drawing the rest from reference TRBV5-1 and TRBJ2-3, the complete variable domain is KAGVTQTPRYLIKTRGQQVTLSCSPISGHRSVSWYQQTPGQGLQFLFEYFSETQRNKGNFPGRFSGRQFSNSRSEMNVSTLELGDSALYLCASSPQGDSTQYFGPGTRLTVL.